This passage covers 20 T cell receptor beta chains from one sample sequenced in a study of OX40 agonist ivuxolimab in advanced cancers. Profiling relied on immunoSEQ multiplex PCR, and the TCRdb table lists in-frame clones only, not all of them. The sample has roughly 64,000 clones, around 85% seen once; the top ten hold approximately 0.8%. Sequences were derived from CD4+ or CD8+ T cells sorted from blood, sampled in a trial of the OX40 agonist ivuxolimab. These receptors all come from an adult with an advanced solid tumor such as melanoma, head and neck, liver or kidney cancer.

The gene calls are TRBV19 and TRBJ2-5; possibly TRBD2 for D (6 bases). Germline V lookup: CDR1 LNHDA, CDR2 SQIVND (reference sequence). This CDR3 comprises 12 residues. The germline V and J ends were trimmed by 9 bases and 5 bases, with 13 bases remaining between them. The chain's CDR3 is CASTGGRETQYF. The CDR3 DNA follows: TGTGCCAGCACCGGAGGGCGGGAGACCCAGTACTTC.

The chain combines TRBV27 with TRBJ2-5, with a tentative D call TRBD2 (5 bases). CDR3 length: 13 amino acids. Germline V CDR1 and CDR2: MNHEY, SMNVEV (reference sequence). V was trimmed by 5 bases and J by 4 bases, leaving 11 bases between them. The chain's CDR3 is CASSKREGETQYF. CDR3 sequence (DNA): TGTGCCAGCAGTAAACGAGAGGGAGAGACCCAGTACTTC.

This rearrangement joins TRBV4-1 to TRBJ1-4; perhaps TRBD1 as D (6 bases). V lost 5 bases and J 12 bases, leaving 16 bases between the germline ends. CDR1 is MGHRA, CDR2 YSYEKL, per germline. This CDR3 has 13 amino acids. CDR3 sequence reads: CASSESSGVQLFF. The CDR3 bases are TGCGCCAGCAGCGAAAGCTCAGGGGTCCAACTGTTTTTT.

J is TRBJ1-1 and V is TRBV2; tentatively, D is TRBD1 (6 bases). Germline-derived CDR1 and CDR2 are SNHLY and FYNNEI. Trimming took 8 bases from V and 2 from J, leaving 18 bases between them. The CDR3 contains 15 residues. The CDR3 sequence is CASSERGQRNTEAFF. The CDR3 coding sequence is TGTGCCAGCTCTGAACGGGGGCAGAGAAACACTGAAGCTTTCTTT.

As DNA, the CDR3 is TGTGCCAGCAGTTACGGCGGGGACAACTACGAGCAGTACTTC. It specifies CASSYGGDNYEQYF. This rearrangement joins TRBV6-6 to TRBJ2-7, with D possibly being TRBD1 or TRBD2 (6 bases each). The CDR3 has 14 residues. In germline, CDR1 is MNHNY, CDR2 SVGAGI (reference sequence). V shed 2 bases and J shed 3 bases, with 11 bases lying between them.

This rearrangement joins TRBV30 to TRBJ2-3; D possibly corresponds to TRBD1 (6 bases). This CDR3 spans 14 amino acids. CDR1 GTSNPN and CDR2 SVGIG come from the germline V gene (reference sequence). Trimming removed 4 bases at V and 4 bases at J, with 15 bases between. CDR3 nucleotide sequence: TGTGCCTGGACCAGGGGTGGGGCCCCAGATACGCAGTATTTT. It yields the protein CAWTRGGAPDTQYF.

V is TRBV6-5 and J is TRBJ2-7; D gene uncertain. CDR1 MNHEY and CDR2 SVGAGI come from the germline V gene. The V gene lost 5 bases and the J gene lost 7 bases, with 6 bases spanning the gap. This CDR3 region has 10 residues. The CDR3, as DNA: TGTGCCAGCAGTGAAGAGGAGCAGTACTTC. Encoded protein: CASSEEEQYF.

This chain connects TRBV2 to TRBJ2-7, with 9 bases that match TRBD1. The CDR3 covers 17 residues. Germline CDR1 reads SNHLY; CDR2 reads FYNNEI. After removal of 4 bases from V and 0 bases from J, the junction contained 10 bases not matched to a gene. DNA of the CDR3: TGTGCCAGCAGTGGAGATCTAGGGACAGGGTTCTCCTACGAGCAGTACTTC. It encodes CASSGDLGTGFSYEQYF. Looking up the rest from reference TRBV2 and TRBJ2-7 gives the full variable domain: EPEVTQTPSHQVTQMGQEVILRCVPISNHLYFYWYRQILGQKVEFLVSFYNNEISEKSEIFDDQFSVERPDGSNFTLKIRSTKLEDSAMYFCASSGDLGTGFSYEQYFGPGTRLTVT.

The chain is built from TRBV6-1 and TRBJ2-7, with D unresolved. CDR1 is MNHNS and CDR2 is SASEGT in the germline V gene. The CDR3 spans 11 residues. V was clipped by 7 bases and J by 8 bases, with 12 bases between them. The CDR3 DNA is TGTGCCAGCATGCCGGGCCGACAGCAGTACTTC. It encodes CASMPGRQQYF.

The chain links TRBV9 to TRBJ2-7; D not certain. V was cut by 4 bases and J by 0 bases, with 11 bases left in between. Germline assignment: CDR1 SGDLS and CDR2 YYNGEE. CDR3 size: 14 residues. CDR3 protein: CASSPLPSSYEQYF. CDR3 DNA: TGTGCCAGCAGCCCTCTGCCCAGCTCCTACGAGCAGTACTTC.

The chain recombines TRBV2 with TRBJ1-5, with no clear D. This CDR3 has 13 residues. Germline V gene sequence: CDR1 SNHLY, CDR2 FYNNEI. Trimming took off 8 bases at V and 9 bases at J, with 17 bases between the two ends. CDR3 nucleotides: TGTGCCAGCGAGGGCAGACAAGGTCGGCCCCAGCATTTT. Amino acid sequence: CASEGRQGRPQHF.

The V call is TRBV6-5, the J call TRBJ2-5; 8 bases align to TRBD1. Unmatched junction bases numbered 4, after V lost 5 bases and J lost 5 bases. The CDR3 loop spans 13 amino acids. Germline V CDR1 and CDR2: MNHEY, SVGAGI. This CDR3 is CASSTGGWETQYF. The DNA for the CDR3 is TGTGCCAGCAGTACAGGGGGGTGGGAGACCCAGTACTTC.

The rearrangement links TRBV5-1 to TRBJ1-1; 8 nucleotides match TRBD1. CDR3 length equals 13 residues. Trimming took 3 bases from V and 4 from J; bases not matched to a gene: 2. Germline lookup yields CDR1 SGHRS and CDR2 YFSETQ. The CDR3 nucleotides read TGCGCCAGCAGCTACACAGGGGGCACTGAAGCTTTCTTT. It specifies CASSYTGGTEAFF.

J is TRBJ2-6 and V is TRBV18, with 7 bases matching TRBD1. CDR1 is KGHSH and CDR2 is LQKENI in the germline V gene. This CDR3 spans 16 amino acids. V was clipped by 6 bases and J by 0 bases; unmatched bases: 5. The CDR3 region has the DNA TGTGCCAGCTCCGGGACAGTACACTCTGGGGCCAACGTCCTGACTTTC. This gives the protein CASSGTVHSGANVLTF.

The chain recombines TRBV29-1 with TRBJ2-5; D unresolved. V lost 3 bases and J 0 bases, leaving 5 bases between the germline ends. CDR1 and CDR2 from the germline V gene are SQVTM and ANQGSEA. The CDR3 extends over 12 amino acids. In DNA, the CDR3 is TGCAGCGTTGACGACTACCAAGAGACCCAGTACTTC. Its protein is CSVDDYQETQYF.

The genes are TRBV5-1 and TRBJ2-1; TRBD2 matches 8 bases. The CDR3 has 18 amino acids. V lost 0 bases to trimming and J lost 10 bases; unmatched junction nucleotides: 18. Germline values: CDR1 SGHRS, CDR2 YFSETQ. CDR3 in amino acids: CASSLAPLSSGSPKEQFF. The CDR3, as DNA: TGCGCCAGCAGCTTGGCCCCATTAAGCAGCGGGAGCCCCAAGGAGCAGTTCTTC.

This chain uses TRBV9 with TRBJ1-2, with D tentatively TRBD1 (5 bases). The CDR3 sequence is 15 residues long. The V gene's germline CDR1 is SGDLS and CDR2 YYNGEE. Trimming removed 3 bases from V and 7 bases from J, with 19 bases in between. The chain's CDR3 is CASSEGGQGRAGYTF. The CDR3 region has the DNA TGTGCCAGCAGCGAAGGTGGGCAGGGCAGGGCTGGCTACACCTTC. Full variable domain (missing parts from reference TRBV9 and TRBJ1-2): DSGVTQTPKHLITATGQRVTLRCSPRSGDLSVYWYQQSLDQGLQFLIQYYNGEERAKGNILERFSAQQFPDLHSELNLSSLELGDSALYFCASSEGGQGRAGYTFGSGTRLTVV.

V usage is TRBV2 and J usage is TRBJ1-2; D remains unclear. The CDR3 has 13 residues. V was trimmed by 4 bases and J by 3 bases, leaving 9 bases between them. Germline loops: CDR1 SNHLY, CDR2 FYNNEI. The CDR3 bases are TGTGCCAGCAGTGGGAAAGGCCACTATGGCTACACCTTC. The encoded protein is CASSGKGHYGYTF.

This clone was found a few times. The chain recombines TRBV2 with TRBJ1-3; D unresolved. The CDR3 loop spans 13 amino acids. Per germline, CDR1 SNHLY and CDR2 FYNNEI. V gave up 9 bases and J gave up 4 bases, with 13 bases separating them. CDR3 region: CASRRAEGNTIYF. The CDR3 bases are TGTGCCAGTAGGCGGGCAGAAGGAAACACCATATATTTT.

This clone was detected only a few times. The chain employs TRBV19 and TRBJ1-5; tentative D call: TRBD1 (5 bases). Germline V gene sequence: CDR1 LNHDA, CDR2 SQIVND (reference sequence). V was shortened by 6 bases and J by 0 bases, with 15 bases between the two germline ends. The CDR3 covers 16 residues. CDR3 in DNA: TGTGCCAGTAGACCCCCGGGAGGGGATAGCAATCAGCCCCAGCATTTT. It yields the protein CASRPPGGDSNQPQHF.